This is a list of T cell receptor beta chains from one sample in a study of T cells after yellow fever vaccination. TCRdb ran MiXCR on the 5' RACE reads and lists one entry per CDR3 protein. The data show 500,000 to 650,000 distinct CDR3 sequences, approximately 13% seen once. Source: PBMCs, taken on the day of the yellow fever booster vaccination. Receptors originate from a man aged 25-45 years who received the YFV17D yellow fever vaccine. The conserved cysteine and the conserved F or W are not part of the CDR3 here. The order of the fields is V gene, J gene, D gene, CDR3 protein. The D gene is left open where the match is weak.

v_call: TRBV19; j_call: TRBJ1-1; d_call: .; cdr3_aa: ASSLQGGWTEAF
v_call: TRBV20-1; j_call: TRBJ1-1; d_call: .; cdr3_aa: SARIPGFHTEAF
v_call: TRBV11-2; j_call: TRBJ1-3; d_call: .; cdr3_aa: ASSLGRFSGNTIY
v_call: TRBV7-2; j_call: TRBJ1-1; d_call: .; cdr3_aa: ASKQGPLNTEAF
v_call: TRBV7-3; j_call: TRBJ2-1; d_call: .; cdr3_aa: ASSSFAGTYNEQF
v_call: TRBV11-2; j_call: TRBJ2-2; d_call: .; cdr3_aa: ASSLDVRTGELF
v_call: TRBV12-3/TRBV12-4; j_call: TRBJ2-7; d_call: .; cdr3_aa: ASSFRGADEQY
v_call: TRBV3-1; j_call: TRBJ2-1; d_call: .; cdr3_aa: ASSQVVQDLYNEQF
v_call: TRBV5-4; j_call: TRBJ2-2; d_call: .; cdr3_aa: ASSPKGVAGELF
v_call: TRBV7-6; j_call: TRBJ2-5; d_call: .; cdr3_aa: ASSSYMKETQY
v_call: TRBV20-1; j_call: TRBJ2-7; d_call: TRBD1; cdr3_aa: SAYRGIYEQY
v_call: TRBV5-1; j_call: TRBJ2-7; d_call: .; cdr3_aa: ASSLSREEQY
v_call: TRBV7-9; j_call: TRBJ2-3; d_call: .; cdr3_aa: ASSLMSTDTQY
v_call: TRBV12-3/TRBV12-4; j_call: TRBJ2-3; d_call: .; cdr3_aa: ASSLAPRGRDTQY
v_call: TRBV5-1; j_call: TRBJ1-1; d_call: .; cdr3_aa: ASSSPRAGAVNTEAF
v_call: TRBV12-3/TRBV12-4; j_call: TRBJ2-7; d_call: TRBD2; cdr3_aa: ASSSGLGTYEQY
v_call: TRBV6-2/TRBV6-3; j_call: TRBJ1-2; d_call: .; cdr3_aa: ASRGGGYT
v_call: TRBV15; j_call: TRBJ2-2; d_call: .; cdr3_aa: ATSRGTSQNGELF
v_call: TRBV27; j_call: TRBJ2-7; d_call: TRBD2; cdr3_aa: ASSQLTSGRAHDAYEQY
v_call: TRBV20-1; j_call: TRBJ2-6; d_call: TRBD2; cdr3_aa: SARVLPSGALSGANVLT
v_call: TRBV12-3/TRBV12-4; j_call: TRBJ1-5; d_call: TRBD1; cdr3_aa: ASTPGQGYQPQH
v_call: TRBV10-3; j_call: TRBJ2-7; d_call: TRBD1; cdr3_aa: AIRPQGPTYEQY
v_call: TRBV12-3/TRBV12-4; j_call: TRBJ2-1; d_call: .; cdr3_aa: ASSFVSGDYNEQF
v_call: TRBV6-2/TRBV6-3; j_call: TRBJ2-1; d_call: .; cdr3_aa: ASSTIAEYNEQF
v_call: TRBV7-2; j_call: TRBJ2-1; d_call: TRBD2; cdr3_aa: ASSLTGAGEQF
v_call: TRBV7-8; j_call: TRBJ2-7; d_call: TRBD1; cdr3_aa: ASSLTGSSYEQY
v_call: TRBV20-1; j_call: TRBJ2-3; d_call: .; cdr3_aa: SAPGGDTQY
v_call: TRBV5-4; j_call: TRBJ1-2; d_call: TRBD1; cdr3_aa: ASSLEGQGRGYT
v_call: TRBV6-1; j_call: TRBJ2-3; d_call: .; cdr3_aa: ASRLTESTDTQY
v_call: TRBV20-1; j_call: TRBJ1-5; d_call: .; cdr3_aa: SAWGTSQPQH
v_call: TRBV5-1; j_call: TRBJ2-5; d_call: .; cdr3_aa: ASSLRDSEETQY
v_call: TRBV28; j_call: TRBJ2-1; d_call: .; cdr3_aa: ASSEPGAYNEQF
v_call: TRBV6-1; j_call: TRBJ1-4; d_call: .; cdr3_aa: ASSSSGQPNEKLF
v_call: TRBV7-9; j_call: TRBJ2-1; d_call: .; cdr3_aa: ASSLERVSYNEQF
v_call: TRBV20-1; j_call: TRBJ2-1; d_call: TRBD2; cdr3_aa: SAYNSGRGSYNEQF
v_call: TRBV28; j_call: TRBJ2-2; d_call: .; cdr3_aa: ASRTPGLLTGELF
v_call: TRBV6-2/TRBV6-3; j_call: TRBJ1-5; d_call: .; cdr3_aa: ASSYSFTSNQPQH
v_call: TRBV5-1; j_call: TRBJ2-1; d_call: TRBD2; cdr3_aa: ASSLEPGGLAYNEQF
v_call: TRBV6-1; j_call: TRBJ2-3; d_call: .; cdr3_aa: ASRGGSTDTQY
v_call: TRBV15; j_call: TRBJ2-3; d_call: TRBD1; cdr3_aa: ATSRDLERAGGTDTQY
v_call: TRBV20-1; j_call: TRBJ1-3; d_call: .; cdr3_aa: SAKRTAGNTIY
v_call: TRBV4-3; j_call: TRBJ2-3; d_call: .; cdr3_aa: ASSPDTSTDTQY
v_call: TRBV10-3; j_call: TRBJ2-3; d_call: .; cdr3_aa: ATGENTQY
v_call: TRBV27; j_call: TRBJ1-2; d_call: .; cdr3_aa: ASSLWQFDNET
v_call: TRBV7-9; j_call: TRBJ2-7; d_call: TRBD1; cdr3_aa: ASSIYPRGTGPYEQY
v_call: TRBV7-8; j_call: TRBJ2-7; d_call: .; cdr3_aa: ASSPIEGGYEQY
v_call: TRBV6-5; j_call: TRBJ2-7; d_call: .; cdr3_aa: ASSYSTVSSYEQY